Listed here is a single T cell receptor (beta chain). No antigen is known for it. This record belongs to a study of CD8 T cells in ankylosing spondylitis. CDR1 is ENHRY and CDR2 is SYGVKD in the germline V gene. CDR3 length: 15 amino acids. V was clipped by 3 bases and J by 5 bases, with 14 bases between them. TCRdb reprocessed the 5' RACE reads with MiXCR, giving one entry per CDR3 protein. The top ten clones hold roughly 13% of a sample with approximately 350,000 distinct CDR3 sequences, about 20% of them seen once. Study conclusions and caveats: A TCR beta motif of several highly homologous variants appeared characteristic of ankylosing spondylitis blood.

This receptor was obtained from a male donor with ankylosing spondylitis or in good health (not recorded which). The sample taken for sequencing was blood, either unsorted or a sorted T cell fraction (not recorded which). V gene TRBV10-3 combines with J gene TRBJ1-5; no clear D gene. DNA of the CDR3: TGTGCCATCAGTGATTCGAGCGGTAACGATCAGCCCCAGCATTTT. It yields the protein CAISDSSGNDQPQHF.